This entry lists 2 T cell receptor beta chains sequenced from one sample in a study of T-cell memory formation after mild COVID-19. Using its own MiXCR run on the 5' RACE reads, TCRdb lists one record per CDR3 protein. The table has around 300,000 distinct CDR3 sequences, roughly 15% seen once. Specimen: PBMCs or a T cell subset sorted from them (not recorded which). These receptors were taken from a man between 18 and 29 years old who had mild COVID-19 (a few samples of this study predate the infection). Cell type and time point are not known.

V usage is TRBV15 and J usage is TRBJ2-5; D perhaps matches TRBD2 (6 bases). Per germline, CDR1 LNHNV and CDR2 YYDKDF (reference sequence). This CDR3 contains 16 residues. With 3 bases removed from V and 5 bases from J, the gap between germline ends came to 19 bases. CDR3 sequence: CATSRGSGRRVETQYF. In DNA, the CDR3 is TGTGCCACCAGCAGGGGCTCCGGCAGGAGGGTTGAGACCCAGTACTTC. The variable domain in full, with the rest retrieved from reference TRBV15 and TRBJ2-5, is DAMVIQNPRYQVTQFGKPVTLSCSQTLNHNVMYWYQQKSSQAPKLLFHYYDKDFNNEADTPDNFQSRRPNTSFCFLDIRSPGLGDTAMYLCATSRGSGRRVETQYFGPGTRLLVL.

V is TRBV14 and J is TRBJ2-3; TRBD2 agrees at 8 bases. The CDR3 has 13 amino acids. Trimming took 8 bases from V and 4 from J; bases not matched to a gene: 5. CDR1 is SGHDN and CDR2 is FVKESK in the germline V gene. The CDR3 sequence: CASRGGASDTQYF. In nucleotides, the CDR3 is TGTGCCAGCCGGGGGGGCGCATCAGATACGCAGTATTTT. Full variable domain (missing parts from reference TRBV14 and TRBJ2-3): EAGVTQFPSHSVIEKGQTVTLRCDPISGHDNLYWYRRVMGKEIKFLLHFVKESKQDESGMPNNRFLAERTGGTYSTLKVQPAELEDSGVYFCASRGGASDTQYFGPGTRLTVL.